A single sample gave rise to the 3 T cell receptor beta chains below, sequenced in a study of blood T cell repertoires in COVID-19. This table comes from immunoSEQ multiplex PCR, and its TCRdb copy is limited to in-frame clones, with some not included. Of more than 150,000 clones listed, around 83% are singletons. Sample: peripheral blood. All receptors come from a woman aged 40 to 50 with acute or convalescent COVID-19.

The V gene is TRBV30, the J gene TRBJ2-3, with D perhaps TRBD2 (5 bases). V lost 8 bases, J lost 0 bases, and 12 bases lay in between. Per germline, CDR1 GTSNPN and CDR2 SVGIG (reference sequence). This CDR3 has 13 residues. The CDR3 region is CALSGKSTDTQYF. The CDR3 DNA reads TGTGCCCTATCGGGGAAAAGCACAGATACGCAGTATTTT.

This clone was seen a handful of times. This chain connects TRBV27 to TRBJ2-2; 10 positions agree with TRBD1. The CDR3 extends over 16 amino acids. Per germline, CDR1 MNHEY and CDR2 SMNVEV (reference sequence). V was pared by 4 bases and J by 6 bases, with 8 bases of the junction left unmatched. The CDR3 protein is CASSSWDRGEAGELFF. The CDR3 nucleotides read TGTGCCAGCAGTTCCTGGGACAGGGGAGAGGCCGGGGAGCTGTTTTTT.

V and J are TRBV24-1 and TRBJ2-5; the match to TRBD1 covers 8 bases. The V gene's germline CDR1 is KGHDR and CDR2 SFDVKD. This CDR3 is built from 15 residues. J gave up 0 bases and V 5 bases, and 4 bases lay outside the gene matches. The CDR3 is CATSARDRHQETQYF. In nucleotides, the CDR3 is TGTGCCACCAGTGCAAGGGACAGGCACCAAGAGACCCAGTACTTC.